This entry lists 7 T cell receptor beta chains sequenced from one sample in a study of T-cell reconstitution after alpha-beta-depleted transplantation in children. Unique molecular identifiers were used to barcode this TCRbeta library. TCRdb fed the PCR reads into MiXCR, producing one record per CDR3 protein. Here the sample spans around 600,000 distinct CDR3 sequences, roughly a tenth being singletons. Sequenced material: PBMCs from the stem cell graft donor, taken from the stem cell graft. Every receptor here comes from a human donor who donated a stem cell graft to a child with acute myeloid leukemia.

In DNA, the CDR3 is TGCGCCAGCAGCTTCGACACCCAATACGAGCAGTACTTC. It yields the protein CASSFDTQYEQYF. The chain joins TRBV5-1 to TRBJ2-7; no reliable D call. Germline V CDR1 and CDR2: SGHRS, YFSETQ. This CDR3 comprises 13 residues. The germline V and J ends were trimmed by 2 bases and 4 bases, with 10 bases remaining between them.

Ten or more counts support this clonotype. This rearrangement joins TRBV6-1 to TRBJ2-2; 14 bases are shared with TRBD2. V trimming: 10 bases; J trimming: 6 bases; junction bases outside the gene matches: 4. Germline assignment: CDR1 MNHNS and CDR2 SASEGT. The CDR3 has 14 amino acids. CDR3: CAIKGLAGAGELFF. The CDR3 coding sequence is TGTGCCATCAAGGGACTAGCGGGAGCCGGGGAGCTGTTTTTT.

The rearrangement uses TRBV7-3 and TRBJ1-6, with no clear D. V lost 5 bases and J 9 bases, leaving 17 bases between the germline ends. CDR1 and CDR2 from the germline V gene are SGHTA and FQGTGA. This CDR3 is 15 amino acids long. CDR3 DNA sequence: TGTGCCAGCAGCCCGGGGTCTCTGGGTGGTTCACCCCTCCACTTT. This encodes CASSPGSLGGSPLHF.

This clonotype was observed a handful of times. The V gene is TRBV18, the J gene TRBJ1-1; no reliable D call. Germline V gene lookup returns CDR1 KGHSH and CDR2 LQKENI. The germline V and J ends were trimmed by 9 bases and 5 bases, with 16 bases remaining between them. The CDR3 has 13 amino acids. CDR3 in amino acids: CASGSGVRTEAFF. In DNA form, the CDR3 reads TGTGCCAGTGGATCCGGGGTACGGACTGAAGCTTTCTTT.

This clonotype was recorded at least ten times. The chain uses TRBV7-9 and TRBJ2-1; no reliable D call. V lost 5 bases and J lost 4, with 12 bases in between. Germline CDR1 SEHNR, CDR2 FQNEAQ (reference sequence). The length of the CDR3 is 14 residues. CDR3 DNA sequence: TGTGCCAGCAGCCTCCTCGGCGGTTACAATGAGCAGTTCTTC. Encoded protein: CASSLLGGYNEQFF.

The V and J genes are TRBV6-2 or TRBV6-3 and TRBJ2-1; the D gene is possibly TRBD1 (5 bases). The CDR3 has 12 residues. The V end was cut by 3 bases, the J end by 8 bases, with 8 bases between. The germline gives CDR1 MNHEY, CDR2 SVGEGT. CDR3 nucleotide sequence: TGTGCCAGCAGTTATGGGGCCTATGAGCAGTTCTTC. Translating gives CASSYGAYEQFF.

This clonotype was detected only a few times. This sequence joins TRBV12-3 or TRBV12-4 and TRBJ2-6; D unresolved. The CDR3 spans 14 residues. Trimming stripped 6 bases from V and 0 bases from J, with 6 bases between. DNA for the CDR3: TGTGCCAGCAGCCCCATCTCTGGGGCCAACGTCCTGACTTTC. Translating it yields CASSPISGANVLTF.